These 3 T cell receptor beta chains were sequenced from one sample in a study of beta chain features in type 1 diabetes. Expressed TCRB transcripts were sequenced because the isolated RNA had all been reverse transcribed beforehand. Sequencing was performed with immunoSEQ multiplex PCR; in TCRdb, only in-frame clones are kept and a portion is missing. The repertoire holds about 900,000 clones, with roughly a sixth as singletons. The material sequenced was naive CD4+ T cells from blood. The source is a woman aged 18 to 35 in good health.

The J gene is TRBJ2-1, the V gene TRBV7-8, with TRBD2 matching over 9 bases. V lost 1 base to trimming and J lost 9 bases; unmatched junction nucleotides: 7. CDR1 SGHVS and CDR2 FQNEAQ come from the germline V gene. CDR3 size: 15 residues. In nucleotides, the CDR3 is TGTGCCAGCAGCTTAGGAGCGGGAGGAACGGTTGAGCAGTTCTTC. Protein sequence: CASSLGAGGTVEQFF.

The genes are TRBV6-5 and TRBJ1-4, with D unclear. Trimming stripped 6 bases from V and 0 bases from J, with 8 bases between. CDR1 MNHEY and CDR2 SVGAGI come from the germline V gene. CDR3 length equals 14 residues. CDR3 amino acids: CASSRVSTNEKLFF. Written as DNA, the CDR3 is TGTGCCAGCAGCCGGGTTTCAACTAATGAAAAACTGTTTTTT.

This clone turned up a few times. CDR3 amino acids: CASSQMIGTTNEKLFF. CDR3 nucleotide sequence: TGCGCCAGCAGCCAGATGATAGGAACAACTAATGAAAAACTGTTTTTT. The V call is TRBV4-3, the J call TRBJ1-4; D is undetermined. CDR3 size: 16 residues. Germline loops: CDR1 LGHNA, CDR2 YSLEER. Trimming left V 3 bases short and J 0 bases short, with 11 bases between.